The 31 T cell receptor beta chains below were found in one sample sequenced in a study of response to subunit inactivated influenza vaccine. TCRdb itself ran the RT-PCR reads through MiXCR, one entry per CDR3 protein. The data hold more than 200,000 distinct CDR3 sequences, with approximately 12% observed a single time. Sequences were derived from non-naive T cells sorted from PBMCs, sampled 14 to 15 days before vaccination. Every receptor here comes from a man aged 50-59 years who received an inactivated influenza vaccine.

The V call is TRBV18, the J call TRBJ2-7; 13 nucleotides agree with TRBD2. V shed 0 bases and J 3 bases; nucleotides not matched to a gene: 2. CDR1 and CDR2 (germline): KGHSH, LQKENI. CDR3 length equals 16 residues. CDR3 protein: CASSPPTSGGYYEQYF. In DNA, the CDR3 is TGTGCCAGCTCACCACCGACTAGCGGGGGGTACTACGAGCAGTACTTC.

This clonotype has only a few counts. The chain combines TRBV4-1 with TRBJ1-5; D not resolved. CDR3 size: 18 residues. Germline V gene data show CDR1 as MGHRA and CDR2 as YSYEKL. The germline V and J ends were trimmed by 4 bases and 1 base, with 20 bases remaining between them. The DNA for the CDR3 is TGCGCCAGCAGCCCACGACAACGGACCTATGAAAGCAATCAGCCCCAGCATTTT. This encodes CASSPRQRTYESNQPQHF.

The chain couples TRBV6-1 to TRBJ1-2; unclear D gene. V was trimmed by 2 bases and J by 12 bases, leaving 10 bases between them. The CDR3 runs to 11 residues. The germline V gene has CDR1 MNHNS and CDR2 SASEGT. CDR3 region: CASSERGPNTF. The CDR3 bases are TGTGCCAGCAGTGAACGAGGCCCTAACACCTTC.

This clonotype occurred a few times. The chain combines TRBV6-1 with TRBJ2-1, with TRBD2 matching over 11 bases. The trim removed 6 bases at V and 8 bases at J, leaving 15 bases unmatched. CDR3 length: 17 residues. Germline loops: CDR1 MNHNS, CDR2 SASEGT. This chain's CDR3 is CASSQNRLAGRVDEQFF. The CDR3 region has the DNA TGTGCCAGCAGCCAAAATCGACTAGCGGGAAGGGTCGATGAGCAGTTCTTC.

This clonotype was seen many times. The chain uses TRBV20-1 and TRBJ2-7; D ambiguous. V lost 6 bases and J lost 3, with 6 bases in between. Germline assignment: CDR1 DFQATT and CDR2 SNEGSKA (reference sequence). The CDR3 has 10 amino acids. This chain's CDR3 is CSATDYEQYF. The CDR3, as DNA: TGCAGTGCCACTGACTACGAGCAGTACTTC.

This chain joins TRBV7-3 and TRBJ2-3; 8 bases map to TRBD2. CDR3 length: 17 amino acids. V was pared by 0 bases and J by 2 bases, with 7 bases of the junction left unmatched. The germline CDR1 and CDR2 sequences are SGHTA and FQGTGA. CDR3 sequence (DNA): TGTGCCAGCAGCTTAACGGGGGCGGGAGGACCCACAGATACGCAGTATTTT. Translating gives CASSLTGAGGPTDTQYF.

The V and J genes are TRBV7-8 and TRBJ2-2; D remains ambiguous. V was clipped by 0 bases and J by 6 bases, with 2 bases between them. The CDR3 is 12 amino acids. Germline loops: CDR1 SGHVS, CDR2 FQNEAQ. CDR3 sequence reads: CASSLAAGELFF. DNA for the CDR3: TGTGCCAGCAGCTTAGCAGCCGGGGAGCTGTTTTTT.

Many counts were recorded for this clonotype. The chain employs TRBV19 and TRBJ2-1; 7 positions match TRBD2. V lost 3 bases and J lost 7; bases outside the gene matches: 15. Per germline, CDR1 LNHDA and CDR2 SQIVND (reference sequence). The CDR3 covers 17 residues. The CDR3 reads CASSIRGSLAEGNEQFF. The CDR3 DNA is TGTGCCAGTAGTATTCGGGGTAGTCTAGCGGAAGGAAATGAGCAGTTCTTC.

In the case of this clonotype: This may be a read error, as it is one base from a much larger clone. The chain uses TRBV10-3 and TRBJ1-1; D is perhaps TRBD1 (6 bases). CDR3 size: 13 residues. Germline V lookup: CDR1 ENHRY, CDR2 SYGVKD. The CDR3 DNA reads as TGTGCCATCAGGGACAGAATTAACACTGAAGCTTACTTT. Translating gives CAIRDRINTEAYF.

This clonotype was seen only a few times. V usage is TRBV7-9 and J usage is TRBJ2-1; D is tentatively TRBD1 or TRBD2 (6 bases each). Trimming took 1 base from V and 3 from J, leaving 16 bases between them. CDR3 size: 17 residues. Germline V gene lookup returns CDR1 SEHNR and CDR2 FQNEAQ (reference sequence). CDR3 residues: CASSLVGGGARYNEQFF. In DNA, the CDR3 is TGTGCCAGCAGCTTAGTTGGAGGGGGTGCTCGCTACAATGAGCAGTTCTTC.

This clonotype was seen repeatedly, ten times or more. The chain employs TRBV27 and TRBJ1-5, with 7 bases fitting TRBD1. J gave up 6 bases and V 2 bases, and 4 bases lay outside the gene matches. This CDR3 has 14 residues. Germline V gives CDR1 MNHEY, CDR2 SMNVEV (reference sequence). CDR3 in amino acids: CASSLHRGGQPQHF. The CDR3 DNA is TGTGCCAGCAGTTTACACAGGGGAGGTCAGCCCCAGCATTTT.

This clonotype was seen only a few times. The rearrangement links TRBV29-1 to TRBJ1-2; D is unresolved. V was clipped by 7 bases and J by 4 bases, with 13 bases between them. The germline V gene has CDR1 SQVTM and CDR2 ANQGSEA. The CDR3 contains 12 residues. The CDR3: CSDGALGYGYTF. The CDR3 coding sequence is TGCAGCGACGGTGCCCTTGGCTATGGCTACACCTTC. The full variable domain, rest sourced from reference TRBV29-1 and TRBJ1-2, is SAVISQKPSRDICQRGTSLTIQCQVDSQVTMMFWYRQQPGQSLTLIATANQGSEATYESGFVIDKFPISRPNLTFSTLTVSNMSPEDSSIYLCSDGALGYGYTFGSGTRLTVV.

This clonotype appeared a few times. This chain joins TRBV7-9 and TRBJ2-4; 8 nucleotides line up with TRBD1. V dropped 4 bases and J dropped 4; count of bases not matched to a gene: 6. The length of the CDR3 is 15 residues. Germline CDR1 is SEHNR and CDR2 is FQNEAQ (reference sequence). CDR3: CASSYGQGTKNIQYF. The CDR3 DNA reads TGTGCCAGCAGCTACGGACAGGGCACAAAAAACATTCAGTACTTC.

This clonotype was detected many times. A read error may produce the germline difference seen at one junction end. The J gene is TRBJ2-1, the V gene TRBV10-2, with TRBD2 matching over 10 bases. The germline CDR1 and CDR2 sequences are WSHSY and SAAADI. This CDR3 comprises 14 residues. The CDR3 spells CASRLAGGYNEQFF. The CDR3 DNA reads as TGTGCCAGCAGGTTAGCGGGGGGCTACAATGAGCAGTTCTTC.

The sample holds a few counts of this clonotype. The chain uses TRBV7-9 and TRBJ1-1; D gene ambiguous. This CDR3 comprises 14 residues. CDR1 SEHNR and CDR2 FQNEAQ come from the germline V gene (reference sequence). Trimming shortened V by 5 bases and J by 3 bases, and 13 bases separated the two germline ends. The CDR3 region has the DNA TGTGCCAGCAGCCAAGCCGTCGGGGACACTGAAGCTTTCTTT. Its protein is CASSQAVGDTEAFF.

This clonotype was detected many times. The rearrangement uses TRBV2 and TRBJ2-7; 8 nucleotides align to TRBD1. This CDR3 has 13 residues. The germline V gene encodes CDR1 SNHLY and CDR2 FYNNEI. The V segment lost 4 bases and the J segment 8 bases; nucleotides outside the gene matches: 7. The CDR3 DNA reads as TGTGCCAGCAGTGGGGCAGGGGGCAAAAAGCAGTACTTC. Amino acids: CASSGAGGKKQYF.

Of note for this clonotype: Compared with germline, one end of the junction differs, possibly owing to a read error. The chain couples TRBV5-1 to TRBJ2-5; TRBD1 matches 7 bases. The CDR3 consists of 15 residues. Germline V gene sequence: CDR1 SGHRS, CDR2 YFSETQ. CDR3 amino acids: CAISLQPGQQETQYF. The CDR3 nucleotides read TGCGCCATCAGCTTGCAACCGGGACAGCAAGAGACCCAGTACTTC.

This clonotype was recorded many times. The chain combines TRBV12-3 or TRBV12-4 with TRBJ1-5; 8 nucleotides match TRBD1. This CDR3 region has 16 residues. Trimming took 3 bases from V and 1 from J; bases not matched to a gene: 5. Here the CDR3 reads CASSLSGGWSNQPQHF. CDR3 nucleotide sequence: TGTGCCAGCAGTTTGTCAGGGGGCTGGAGCAATCAGCCCCAGCATTTT.

The rearrangement joins TRBV6-2 or TRBV6-3 to TRBJ2-2; 9 nucleotides line up with TRBD2. This CDR3 region has 18 residues. The germline V gene encodes CDR1 MNHEY and CDR2 SVGEGT. The J segment lost 1 base and the V segment lost 0 bases, leaving 6 bases of the junction unmatched. The CDR3 nucleotides are TGTGCCAGCAGTTACTCTCCCTTTAGCGGGGGGAACACCGGGGAGCTGTTTTTT. This translates into CASSYSPFSGGNTGELFF.

This clonotype was seen a few times. This chain joins TRBV4-2 and TRBJ2-1, with D maybe TRBD1 (5 bases). The CDR3 extends over 15 amino acids. Trimming took off 1 base at V and 4 bases at J, with 11 bases between the two ends. Germline V gene lookup returns CDR1 LGHNA and CDR2 YNFKEQ. The CDR3 protein is CASSQGGQSYNEQFF. Here the CDR3 DNA reads TGTGCCAGCAGCCAAGGGGGCCAGTCATACAATGAGCAGTTCTTC.

The table lists this clonotype with a few counts. The chain employs TRBV20-1 and TRBJ1-2; 9 bases are shared with TRBD1. V lost 1 base to trimming and J lost 2 bases; unmatched junction nucleotides: 5. In germline, CDR1 is DFQATT, CDR2 SNEGSKA (reference sequence). The CDR3 runs to 15 residues. As DNA, the CDR3 is TGCAGTGCTAGAGCCTGGGACAGGGTGAACTATGGCTACACCTTC. Translating it yields CSARAWDRVNYGYTF.

J is TRBJ2-1 and V is TRBV5-1; the D gene is possibly TRBD2 (6 bases). Germline-derived CDR1 and CDR2 are SGHRS and YFSETQ. The CDR3 consists of 17 residues. V was shortened by 4 bases and J by 0 bases, with 17 bases between the two germline ends. Here the CDR3 DNA reads TGCGCCAGCAGCCGCCTGGGGGGAGCGGACTCCTACAATGAGCAGTTCTTC. Protein sequence: CASSRLGGADSYNEQFF.

V is TRBV12-3 or TRBV12-4 and J is TRBJ1-2, with D perhaps matching TRBD1 (6 bases). V was pared by 6 bases and J by 4 bases, with 15 bases between. The CDR3 is 14 amino acids. The CDR3 region has the DNA TGTGCCAGCAGCTACAGGGTGGTGGGCTATGGCTACACCTTC. This gives the protein CASSYRVVGYGYTF.

There are many counts of this clonotype. This chain links TRBV4-2 with TRBJ2-3, with 11 positions matching TRBD2. The J segment lost 0 bases and the V segment lost 2 bases, leaving 4 bases of the junction unmatched. The CDR3 totals 17 residues. Germline V gene lookup returns CDR1 LGHNA and CDR2 YNFKEQ. CDR3 DNA: TGTGCCAGCAGCCAACAAGGACTAGCGGGTAGCACAGATACGCAGTATTTT. This translates into CASSQQGLAGSTDTQYF.

The rearrangement joins TRBV5-1 to TRBJ1-1; D possibly corresponds to TRBD1 (6 bases). The CDR3 covers 15 residues. V gave up 5 bases and J gave up 0 bases, with 14 bases separating them. Germline V gives CDR1 SGHRS, CDR2 YFSETQ. The CDR3 sequence: CASRPRTALNTEAFF. The CDR3 DNA is TGCGCCAGCAGACCTCGGACAGCTCTGAACACTGAAGCTTTCTTT.

This clonotype turned up a few times. The chain couples TRBV2 to TRBJ2-5, with a weak D call TRBD2 (7 bases). The germline V and J ends were trimmed by 8 bases and 3 bases, with 16 bases remaining between them. The CDR3 contains 14 residues. From germline, CDR1 is SNHLY and CDR2 FYNNEI. CDR3 DNA sequence: TGTGCCAGCGAGATTGGGGGGGCAGAAGAGACCCAGTACTTC. It translates to CASEIGGAEETQYF. Using reference TRBV2 and TRBJ2-5 for the parts outside the CDR3, the full variable domain is EPEVTQTPSHQVTQMGQEVILRCVPISNHLYFYWYRQILGQKVEFLVSFYNNEISEKSEIFDDQFSVERPDGSNFTLKIRSTKLEDSAMYFCASEIGGAEETQYFGPGTRLLVL.

This clonotype was observed a handful of times. The gene calls are TRBV12-3 or TRBV12-4 and TRBJ2-5; 8 bases are shared with TRBD1. Losses at the gene ends were 5 bases for V and 2 bases for J; bases not matched to a gene: 7. The CDR3 runs 15 residues. Written as DNA, the CDR3 is TGTGCCAGCAGTGACCGACAGGGGCGGCAAGAGACCCAGTACTTC. It yields the protein CASSDRQGRQETQYF.

This clonotype has a count of ten or more. This chain uses TRBV6-5 with TRBJ1-1; TRBD1 might be the D (6 bases). Germline V gene sequence: CDR1 MNHEY, CDR2 SVGAGI. Trimming took 2 bases from V and 5 from J, leaving 15 bases between them. The CDR3 totals 15 residues. CDR3 nucleotide sequence: TGTGCCAGCAGTTACAGCCTTCGGAGGGGGACTGAAGCTTTCTTT. Protein sequence: CASSYSLRRGTEAFF.

This chain uses TRBV11-3 with TRBJ2-7; D call uncertain. Trimming removed 2 bases at V and 4 bases at J, with 9 bases between. Germline CDR1 SGHNT, CDR2 YENEEA. The CDR3 contains 13 residues. The CDR3 loop reads CASSLYSGYEQYF. The DNA of the CDR3 is TGTGCCAGCAGCTTATATTCCGGATACGAGCAGTACTTC.

In its sample, this clonotype was seen many times. The gene calls are TRBV12-3 or TRBV12-4 and TRBJ2-5; D call uncertain. Trimming pared 2 bases from V and 0 bases from J, leaving 7 bases between. The length of the CDR3 is 14 residues. This CDR3 is CASSLYGHQETQYF. The CDR3 DNA reads TGTGCCAGCAGTTTATACGGACACCAAGAGACCCAGTACTTC.

The V call is TRBV7-9, the J call TRBJ2-1; perhaps TRBD1 as D (6 bases). V was pared by 8 bases and J by 9 bases, with 11 bases between. The germline CDR1 and CDR2 sequences are SEHNR and FQNEAQ (reference sequence). The CDR3 covers 11 residues. CDR3 amino acids: CASRIGGEQFF. CDR3 DNA sequence: TGTGCCAGCCGAATAGGGGGTGAGCAGTTCTTC.